One sample yielded the 4 T cell receptor beta chains listed below, sequenced in a study of control samples from healthy donors and cancer patients. Sequenced by immunoSEQ multiplex PCR; TCRdb stores in-frame clones only, minus some. The sample shows 70,000 to 75,000 clones, about 95% of them seen only once. Specimen: blood. Receptors originate from a woman in her thirties in good health.

The V and J genes are TRBV5-1 and TRBJ2-3, with 9 bases identical to TRBD2. V was clipped by 1 base and J by 5 bases; unmatched bases: 5. The germline V gene encodes CDR1 SGHRS and CDR2 YFSETQ. This CDR3 region has 15 residues. CDR3 bases: TGCGCCAGCAGCTTGTTAGCGGGGGTGGAAGATACGCAGTATTTT. Translating gives CASSLLAGVEDTQYF.

Remarks on this clone: One junction end disagrees with the germline gene, perhaps due to a read error. J is TRBJ1-4 and V is TRBV12-5; no reliable D call. Germline V CDR1 and CDR2: LGHNT, FRNRAP. CDR3 length: 14 residues. CDR3 loop: CASGLVIIQRKTVF. The CDR3 DNA reads TGTGCTAGTGGTTTGGTAATTATCCAACGAAAAACTGTTTTT.

The genes are TRBV7-8 and TRBJ1-1; maybe TRBD1 (5 bases). Trimming left V 3 bases short and J 5 bases short, with 13 bases between. Per germline, CDR1 SGHVS and CDR2 FQNEAQ. CDR3 length: 14 residues. The CDR3 DNA reads as TGTGCCAGCAGCTTTTGGTCTAGGACAACTGAAGCTTTCTTT. The encoded protein is CASSFWSRTTEAFF.

The J gene is TRBJ1-1, the V gene TRBV3-1 (or the pseudogene TRBV3-2); a possible D gene is TRBD1 (5 bases). CDR1 is LGHDT and CDR2 is YNNKEL in the germline V gene (reference sequence). This CDR3 region has 12 residues. Trimming shortened V by 9 bases and J by 2 bases, and 10 bases separated the two germline ends. The CDR3 sequence: CARQDSNTEAFF. CDR3 DNA sequence: TGTGCCAGGCAAGACAGTAACACTGAAGCTTTCTTT.